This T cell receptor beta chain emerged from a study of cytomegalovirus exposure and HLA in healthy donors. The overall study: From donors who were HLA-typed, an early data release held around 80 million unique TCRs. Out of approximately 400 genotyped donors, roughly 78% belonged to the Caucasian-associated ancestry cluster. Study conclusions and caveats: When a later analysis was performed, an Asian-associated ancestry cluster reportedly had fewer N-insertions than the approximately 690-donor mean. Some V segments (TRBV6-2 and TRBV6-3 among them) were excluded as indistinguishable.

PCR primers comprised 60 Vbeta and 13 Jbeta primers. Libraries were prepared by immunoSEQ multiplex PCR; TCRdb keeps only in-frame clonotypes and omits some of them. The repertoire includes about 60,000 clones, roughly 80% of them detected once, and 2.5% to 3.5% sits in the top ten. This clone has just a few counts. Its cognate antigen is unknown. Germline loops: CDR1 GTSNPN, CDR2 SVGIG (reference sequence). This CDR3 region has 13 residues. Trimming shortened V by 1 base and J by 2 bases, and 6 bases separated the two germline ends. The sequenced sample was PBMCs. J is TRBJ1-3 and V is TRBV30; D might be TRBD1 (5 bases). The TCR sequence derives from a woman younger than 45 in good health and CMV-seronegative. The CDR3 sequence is CAWSGGAGNTIYF. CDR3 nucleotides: TGTGCCTGGAGTGGGGGGGCTGGAAACACCATATATTTT.